This T cell receptor (beta chain) was sequenced for a study of blood T cell repertoires in COVID-19. About the research overall: The samples span acute and convalescent COVID-19 from the United States, Italy and Spain. Sample material is recorded as cDNA or gDNA derived from T cells, B-cell-depleted T cells, or PBMCs.

The assay was immunoSEQ multiplex PCR, and TCRdb's table has in-frame clones only and misses some. The data hold hundreds of thousands of clones, with 83% observed a single time. V lost 2 bases to trimming and J lost 2 bases, with 10 bases between them. Germline CDR1 and CDR2: MNHEY and SVGAGI. The CDR3 is made up of 14 amino acids. The clonotype was recovered from a woman in her thirties or forties with active or convalescent COVID-19. This chain uses TRBV6-5 with TRBJ2-7, with TRBD1 as a possible D gene (6 bases). Sequenced input: peripheral blood. The CDR3 bases are TGTGCCAGCAGTTACGCCGGGACACCCTACGAGCAGTACTTC. Amino acid sequence: CASSYAGTPYEQYF.